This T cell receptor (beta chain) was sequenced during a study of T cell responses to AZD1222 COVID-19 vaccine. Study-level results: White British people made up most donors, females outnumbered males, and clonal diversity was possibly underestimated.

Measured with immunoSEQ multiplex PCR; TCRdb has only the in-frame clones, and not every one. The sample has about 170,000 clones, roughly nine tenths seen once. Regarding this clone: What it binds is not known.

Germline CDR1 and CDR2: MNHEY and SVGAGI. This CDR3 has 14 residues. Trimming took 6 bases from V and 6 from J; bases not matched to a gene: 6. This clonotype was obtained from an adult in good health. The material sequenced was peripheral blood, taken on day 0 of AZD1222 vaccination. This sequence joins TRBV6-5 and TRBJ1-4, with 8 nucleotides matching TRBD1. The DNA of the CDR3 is TGTGCCAGCAGAGGCGGACAGGGATATGAAAAACTGTTTTTT. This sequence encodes CASRGGQGYEKLFF.